The 31 T cell receptor beta chains presented below share a single source sample, sequenced in a study of T cell responses to AZD1222 COVID-19 vaccine. TCRdb keeps only in-frame clones here, not all; method: immunoSEQ multiplex PCR. The sample consists of about 130,000 clones, approximately 85% of them appearing once. The source material was peripheral blood, sampled 28 days after the second AZD1222 dose. The receptors shown here come from an adult who received the AZD1222 COVID-19 vaccine.

The rearrangement uses TRBV7-2 and TRBJ2-5; TRBD2 agrees at 14 bases. J gave up 0 bases and V 5 bases, and 5 bases lay outside the gene matches. The CDR3 runs to 17 residues. Germline lookup yields CDR1 SGHTA and CDR2 FQGNSA. The CDR3 loop reads CASSAGTSGGYQETQYF. The CDR3 coding sequence is TGTGCCAGCAGCGCTGGGACTAGCGGGGGTTACCAAGAGACCCAGTACTTC.

This clone was observed a single time. The rearrangement links TRBV28 to TRBJ1-2; D uncertain. Germline V gene sequence: CDR1 MDHEN, CDR2 SYDVKM. Trimming pared 4 bases from V and 6 bases from J, leaving 18 bases between. The CDR3 sequence is 15 residues long. CDR3 residues: CASSSRTPLSHGYTF. For the CDR3, the DNA is TGTGCCAGCAGTTCCCGGACCCCGTTGTCGCATGGCTACACCTTC.

The gene calls are TRBV7-8 and TRBJ1-6; D is perhaps TRBD1 (6 bases). Germline lookup yields CDR1 SGHVS and CDR2 FQNEAQ. Trimming left V 0 bases short and J 5 bases short, with 17 bases between. The CDR3 has 18 residues. The CDR3 is CASSLARSAGVNNSPLHF. For the CDR3, the DNA is TGTGCCAGCAGCTTAGCGAGGTCCGCAGGGGTGAATAATTCACCCCTCCACTTT. The full variable domain, in which reference TRBV7-8 and TRBJ1-6 provide the parts outside the CDR3, is GAGVSQSPRYKVAKRGQDVALRCDPISGHVSLFWYQQALGQGPEFLTYFQNEAQLDKSGLPSDRFFAERPEGSVSTLKIQRTQQEDSAVYLCASSLARSAGVNNSPLHFGNGTRLTVT.

For the CDR3, the DNA is TGCGCCAGCAGATCGGGACGGACGAACACTGAAGCTTTCTTT. As protein: CASRSGRTNTEAFF. This sequence joins TRBV5-1 and TRBJ1-1, with D possibly matching TRBD1 (5 bases). This CDR3 has 14 amino acids. V lost 5 bases to trimming and J lost 1 base, with 12 bases between them. Germline lookup yields CDR1 SGHRS and CDR2 YFSETQ. The variable domain in full, completed from reference TRBV5-1 and TRBJ1-1, reads KAGVTQTPRYLIKTRGQQVTLSCSPISGHRSVSWYQQTPGQGLQFLFEYFSETQRNKGNFPGRFSGRQFSNSRSEMNVSTLELGDSALYLCASRSGRTNTEAFFGQGTRLTVV.

This rearrangement joins TRBV3-1 (or the pseudogene TRBV3-2) to TRBJ2-3; D ambiguous. The CDR3 spans 12 residues. Between the trimmed V and J ends, which lost 4 bases and 7 bases, there was a span of 9 bases. Germline lookup yields CDR1 LGHDT and CDR2 YNNKEL (reference sequence). The DNA of the CDR3 is TGTGCCAGCAGCCCCTCAGTGAATACGCAGTATTTT. Translation: CASSPSVNTQYF.

The V call is TRBV5-8, the J call TRBJ2-2, with D maybe TRBD1 (5 bases). The CDR3 consists of 14 residues. The germline V gene encodes CDR1 SGHTS and CDR2 YDEGEE. Deletions cut 0 bases from V and 3 bases from J, with 6 bases between. CDR3 residues: CASSLVTDTGELFF. The DNA for the CDR3 is TGTGCCAGCAGCTTGGTGACAGACACCGGGGAGCTGTTTTTT. Supplemented by reference TRBV5-8 and TRBJ2-2, the full variable domain reads EAGVTQSPTHLIKTRGQQATLRCSPISGHTSVYWYQQALGLGLQFLLWYDEGEERNRGNFPPRFSGRQFPNYSSELNVNALELEDSALYLCASSLVTDTGELFFGEGSRLTVL.

This chain joins TRBV19 and TRBJ1-4; D perhaps matches TRBD1 (6 bases). The CDR3 is 16 residues long. Germline-derived CDR1 and CDR2 are LNHDA and SQIVND (reference sequence). The germline V and J ends were trimmed by 5 bases and 0 bases, with 13 bases remaining between them. As DNA, the CDR3 is TGTGCCAGTAGTGCCCGGACAGCGTCAACTAATGAAAAACTGTTTTTT. Amino acids: CASSARTASTNEKLFF.

The gene calls are TRBV6-5 and TRBJ1-1; no clear D gene. This CDR3 spans 16 amino acids. Between the trimmed V and J ends, which lost 2 bases and 1 base, there was a span of 14 bases. CDR1 and CDR2 from the germline V gene are MNHEY and SVGAGI. CDR3 DNA sequence: TGTGCCAGCAGTTACCGGATAACATGGGGGAACACTGAAGCTTTCTTT. The encoded protein is CASSYRITWGNTEAFF.

This chain links TRBV2 with TRBJ1-1; D call uncertain. V lost 2 bases and J 1 base, leaving 8 bases between the germline ends. Per germline, CDR1 SNHLY and CDR2 FYNNEI. CDR3 size: 14 residues. CDR3 region: CASSERRTNTEAFF. DNA for the CDR3: TGTGCCAGCAGTGAACGGCGGACGAACACTGAAGCTTTCTTT. The variable domain in full, with the rest retrieved from reference TRBV2 and TRBJ1-1, is EPEVTQTPSHQVTQMGQEVILRCVPISNHLYFYWYRQILGQKVEFLVSFYNNEISEKSEIFDDQFSVERPDGSNFTLKIRSTKLEDSAMYFCASSERRTNTEAFFGQGTRLTVV.

DNA for the CDR3: TGCGCCAGCAGCCAAGACGGGACAGGCTTTTCAGCTAATGAAAAACTGTTTTTT. Protein sequence: CASSQDGTGFSANEKLFF. The chain recombines TRBV4-1 with TRBJ1-4; 8 bases fit TRBD1. Looked up from germline, CDR1 is MGHRA and CDR2 is YSYEKL. The CDR3 runs to 18 residues. J was trimmed by 3 bases and V by 0 bases; bases with no gene match: 9.

The chain recombines TRBV30 with TRBJ2-3; D gene ambiguous. CDR3 length: 14 amino acids. CDR1 is GTSNPN, CDR2 SVGIG, per germline (reference sequence). Trimming pared 6 bases from V and 0 bases from J, leaving 13 bases between. The CDR3 protein is CACQIYTSTDTQYF. DNA for the CDR3: TGTGCCTGCCAAATCTACACTAGCACAGATACGCAGTATTTT.

The chain recombines TRBV9 with TRBJ1-6, with D perhaps matching TRBD1 (6 bases). Trimming took 7 bases from V and 9 from J, leaving 11 bases between them. The CDR3 spans 12 residues. Germline V CDR1 and CDR2: SGDLS, YYNGEE. The CDR3 loop reads CASGSRGSPLHF. The CDR3 DNA reads as TGTGCCAGCGGAAGCAGGGGTTCACCCCTCCACTTT.

Here the CDR3 reads CSVEEVQGRGRTRDWVNYGYTF. The CDR3 coding sequence is TGCAGCGTTGAAGAGGTGCAGGGGCGAGGTCGGACCCGGGATTGGGTAAACTATGGCTACACCTTC. The chain is built from TRBV29-1 and TRBJ1-2; D possibly corresponds to TRBD1 (6 bases). V lost 0 bases and J lost 2, with 34 bases in between. Germline assignment: CDR1 SQVTM and CDR2 ANQGSEA. The CDR3 sequence is 22 residues long.

This clone has more than one count but fewer than ten. This chain joins TRBV6-5 and TRBJ2-7; D uncertain. The germline V gene encodes CDR1 MNHEY and CDR2 SVGAGI. V lost 2 bases, J lost 7 bases, and 9 bases lay in between. There are 12 residues in the CDR3. The DNA of the CDR3 is TGTGCCAGCAGTTACCGGTGGGGTGAGCAGTACTTC. Translated, it gives CASSYRWGEQYF.

This rearrangement joins TRBV6-5 to TRBJ1-1; 7 bases agree with TRBD1. V gave up 5 bases and J gave up 6 bases; unmatched junction bases: 9. Germline V gives CDR1 MNHEY, CDR2 SVGAGI. This CDR3 region has 14 residues. This CDR3 is CASSTDRVWAEAFF. CDR3 bases: TGTGCCAGCAGTACAGACAGGGTGTGGGCTGAAGCTTTCTTT.

This rearrangement joins TRBV7-3 to TRBJ2-5, with 8 bases identical to TRBD2. Germline-derived CDR1 and CDR2 are SGHTA and FQGTGA. The CDR3 length is 16 residues. After removal of 1 base from V and 5 bases from J, the junction contained 9 bases not matched to a gene. DNA of the CDR3: TGTGCCAGCAGCTTAATCAATAGCGGGGAATTGGAGACCCAGTACTTC. Amino acids: CASSLINSGELETQYF.

The CDR3 region is CASSQLGLAGGTTDTQYF. The CDR3 nucleotides are TGTGCCAGCAGTCAATTGGGACTAGCGGGGGGAACCACAGATACGCAGTATTTT. The rearrangement links TRBV6-2 or TRBV6-3 to TRBJ2-3; 15 nucleotides match TRBD2. Trimming cost V 5 bases and J 2 bases; bases outside gene matches: 8. The CDR3 totals 18 residues. Per the germline V gene, CDR1 is MNHEY and CDR2 is SVGEGT.

The CDR3 bases are TGTGCCAGCAGCCAAGCGTCAGGTATAACAGATACGCAGTATTTT. Translating it yields CASSQASGITDTQYF. The rearrangement joins TRBV14 to TRBJ2-3; D remains ambiguous. The CDR3 runs 15 residues. V lost 1 base and J 3 bases, leaving 11 bases between the germline ends. Germline V CDR1 and CDR2: SGHDN, FVKESK.

The chain employs TRBV30 and TRBJ1-6; D remains ambiguous. CDR1 and CDR2 from the germline V gene are GTSNPN and SVGIG (reference sequence). The CDR3 runs 14 residues. V lost 0 bases to trimming and J lost 4 bases, with 7 bases between them. The CDR3 DNA sequence: TGTGCCTGGAGTGTGGCCAGATATAATTCACCCCTCCACTTT. As protein: CAWSVARYNSPLHF.

In the case of this clone: One end of the junction is discordant with germline, which a read error may explain. V is TRBV15 and J is TRBJ1-3, with 7 bases fitting TRBD1. In germline, CDR1 is LNHNV, CDR2 YYDKDF (reference sequence). CDR3 length: 13 amino acids. This CDR3 reads CATSKRPQDRRVF. CDR3 coding DNA: TGTGCCACCAGCAAGAGACCTCAGGACAGGAGAGTTTTT. The complete variable domain, with remaining parts taken from reference TRBV15 and TRBJ1-3, reads DAMVIQNPRYQVTQFGKPVTLSCSQTLNHNVMYWYQQKSSQAPKLLFHYYDKDFNNEADTPDNFQSRRPNTSFCFLDIRSPGLGDTAMYLCATSKRPQDRRVFGEGSWLTVV.

The chain joins TRBV3-1 (or the pseudogene TRBV3-2) to TRBJ1-5; TRBD1 matches 8 bases. Trimming removed 0 bases from V and 5 bases from J; junction bases left unmatched: 9. Germline V gene lookup returns CDR1 LGHDT and CDR2 YNNKEL (reference sequence). This CDR3 contains 17 residues. The CDR3 loop reads CASSQDERQGRDQPQHF. The CDR3 DNA sequence: TGTGCCAGCAGCCAAGATGAGAGACAGGGGCGAGATCAGCCCCAGCATTTT.

The rearrangement links TRBV6-5 to TRBJ1-2; the match to TRBD1 covers 9 bases. Germline lookup yields CDR1 MNHEY and CDR2 SVGAGI. J gave up 2 bases and V 6 bases, and 7 bases lay outside the gene matches. This CDR3 is built from 15 residues. This chain's CDR3 is CASRLGDRENYGYTF. For the CDR3, the DNA is TGTGCCAGCAGACTGGGGGACAGGGAGAACTATGGCTACACCTTC.

The V gene is TRBV6-1, the J gene TRBJ1-3; D is undetermined. This CDR3 spans 16 amino acids. V shed 2 bases and J shed 8 bases, with 19 bases lying between them. CDR1 is MNHNS and CDR2 is SASEGT in the germline V gene. The CDR3 region is CASSESSGTVGDTIYF. The CDR3 DNA sequence: TGTGCCAGCAGTGAATCCTCCGGAACAGTCGGAGACACCATATATTTT.

The sample holds one count of this clone. This CDR3 reads CASSSYRGQDYGYTF. CDR3 nucleotides: TGTGCCAGCAGTTCGTACAGGGGCCAGGACTATGGCTACACCTTC. This sequence joins TRBV28 and TRBJ1-2; 7 nucleotides agree with TRBD1. Germline trimming cut 4 bases from V and 3 bases from J; bases unmatched to any gene: 8. Germline CDR1 is MDHEN and CDR2 is SYDVKM. The CDR3 spans 15 residues.

The genes are TRBV12-3 or TRBV12-4 and TRBJ2-5; possible D gene TRBD2, 6 bases. CDR3 length: 12 amino acids. Trimming took 9 bases from V and 5 from J, leaving 13 bases between them. The DNA for the CDR3 is TGTGCCAGTACCCGGGACTGGGAGACCCAGTACTTC. Its protein product is CASTRDWETQYF.

This chain connects TRBV11-2 to TRBJ1-1; 7 bases map to TRBD1. The CDR3 is made up of 14 amino acids. Germline trimming cut 5 bases from V and 11 bases from J; bases unmatched to any gene: 14. Germline CDR1 SGHAT, CDR2 FQNNGV. CDR3 DNA: TGTGCCAGCAGCCCCCAGCCGGACAGGCCTGGGGCTTTCTTT. This codes for CASSPQPDRPGAFF.

V gene TRBV4-1 combines with J gene TRBJ1-2; D remains unclear. CDR1 MGHRA and CDR2 YSYEKL come from the germline V gene. This CDR3 is 15 amino acids long. The V gene lost 0 bases and the J gene lost 2 bases, with 10 bases spanning the gap. The DNA for the CDR3 is TGCGCCAGCAGCCAAGATATAGGTGAAAACTATGGCTACACCTTC. Amino acid sequence: CASSQDIGENYGYTF.

The chain combines TRBV6-1 with TRBJ2-4, with D perhaps matching TRBD1 (5 bases). This CDR3 has 16 amino acids. Germline V gene data show CDR1 as MNHNS and CDR2 as SASEGT. V gave up 0 bases and J gave up 0 bases, with 9 bases separating them. CDR3 region: CASSEAAGSAKNIQYF. The DNA of the CDR3 is TGTGCCAGCAGTGAAGCGGCAGGGTCAGCCAAAAACATTCAGTACTTC.

J is TRBJ1-1 and V is TRBV4-1; tentatively, D is TRBD1 (5 bases). Trimming took off 2 bases at V and 7 bases at J, with 11 bases between the two ends. This CDR3 spans 13 amino acids. From germline, CDR1 is MGHRA and CDR2 YSYEKL. CDR3 region: CASSQTGTYEAFF. In nucleotides, the CDR3 is TGCGCCAGCAGCCAAACCGGGACTTATGAAGCTTTCTTT.

This chain uses TRBV6-5 with TRBJ1-1; D not certain. The CDR3 spans 14 residues. Germline-derived CDR1 and CDR2 are MNHEY and SVGAGI. V lost 5 bases and J 5 bases, leaving 15 bases between the germline ends. CDR3 DNA sequence: TGTGCCAGCAGTCCTCGGACCGACGGGACTGAAGCTTTCTTT. Encoded protein: CASSPRTDGTEAFF.

This chain links TRBV2 with TRBJ1-4; 9 nucleotides align to TRBD1. V trimming: 8 bases; J trimming: 7 bases; junction bases outside the gene matches: 5. The CDR3 consists of 13 residues. Germline V lookup: CDR1 SNHLY, CDR2 FYNNEI. Here the CDR3 DNA reads TGTGCCAGCCACAGGGGGCTGGGTGAAAAACTGTTTTTT. This encodes CASHRGLGEKLFF. The variable domain in full, completed from reference TRBV2 and TRBJ1-4, reads EPEVTQTPSHQVTQMGQEVILRCVPISNHLYFYWYRQILGQKVEFLVSFYNNEISEKSEIFDDQFSVERPDGSNFTLKIRSTKLEDSAMYFCASHRGLGEKLFFGSGTQLSVL.